This paragraph covers one T cell receptor (beta chain) sequence. What it recognizes is unknown. The sample originates from a study of T cells in tuberculosis. Study details: A South African cohort included IGRA-negative adolescents, latently infected IGRA-positive adolescents and adults with active tuberculosis. Study-wide results and caveats: Active tuberculosis cases were adults; controls were adolescents. Active tuberculosis patients had shorter CDR3-alpha; the beta difference was nonsignificant.

Tuberculin skin test and IGRA determined adolescents' latent tuberculosis status at entry. The germline V gene has CDR1 SQVTM and CDR2 ANQGSEA. Between the trimmed V and J ends, which lost 4 bases and 6 bases, there was a span of 18 bases. This CDR3 comprises 14 residues. Using immunoSEQ multiplex PCR, the repertoire was profiled, and TCRdb retains in-frame clones only, with some absent. The sample lists some 40,000 clones; approximately 95% were seen once. The source of this sequence is a donor between 10 and 29 years old with latent tuberculosis or without tuberculosis infection. The V gene is TRBV29-1, the J gene TRBJ1-1; no firm D call. Sequences were obtained from PBMCs. The CDR3 coding sequence is TGCAGCGTTGCCCTGAGGTTGGTTGATGCTGAAGCTTTCTTT. Its translation is CSVALRLVDAEAFF.